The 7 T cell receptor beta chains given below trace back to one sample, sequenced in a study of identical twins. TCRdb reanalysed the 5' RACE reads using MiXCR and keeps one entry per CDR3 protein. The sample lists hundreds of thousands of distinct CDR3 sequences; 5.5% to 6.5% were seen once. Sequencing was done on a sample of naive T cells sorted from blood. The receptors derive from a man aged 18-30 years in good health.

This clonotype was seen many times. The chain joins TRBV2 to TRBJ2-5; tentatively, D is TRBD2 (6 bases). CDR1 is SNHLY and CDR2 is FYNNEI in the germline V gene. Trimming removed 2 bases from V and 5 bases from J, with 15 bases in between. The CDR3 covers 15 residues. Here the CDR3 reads CASSEPGGGLETQYF. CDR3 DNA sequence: TGTGCCAGCAGTGAACCGGGTGGAGGGCTGGAGACCCAGTACTTC.

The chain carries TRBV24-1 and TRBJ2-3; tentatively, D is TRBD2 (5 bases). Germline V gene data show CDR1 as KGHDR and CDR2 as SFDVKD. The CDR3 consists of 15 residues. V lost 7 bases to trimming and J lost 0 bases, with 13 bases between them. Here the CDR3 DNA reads TGTGCCACCAGCACGACTGTAGCGAGCACAGATACGCAGTATTTT. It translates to CATSTTVASTDTQYF.

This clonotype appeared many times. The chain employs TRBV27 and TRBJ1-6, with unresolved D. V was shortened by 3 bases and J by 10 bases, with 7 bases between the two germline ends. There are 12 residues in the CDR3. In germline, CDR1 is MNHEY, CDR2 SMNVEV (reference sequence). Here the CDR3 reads CASSFLTSPLHF. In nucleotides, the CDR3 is TGTGCCAGCAGTTTTCTCACCTCACCCCTCCACTTT.

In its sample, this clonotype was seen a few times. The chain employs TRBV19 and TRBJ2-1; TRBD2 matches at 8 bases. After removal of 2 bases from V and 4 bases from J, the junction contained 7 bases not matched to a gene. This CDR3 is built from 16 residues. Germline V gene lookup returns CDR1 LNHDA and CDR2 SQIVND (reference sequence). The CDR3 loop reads CASSIFWREEYNEQFF. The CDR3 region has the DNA TGTGCCAGTAGTATATTCTGGCGGGAGGAGTACAATGAGCAGTTCTTC.

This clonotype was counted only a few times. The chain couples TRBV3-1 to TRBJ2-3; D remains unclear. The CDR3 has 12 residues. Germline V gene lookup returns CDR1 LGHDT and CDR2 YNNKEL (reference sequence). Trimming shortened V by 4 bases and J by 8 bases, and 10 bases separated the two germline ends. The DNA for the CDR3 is TGTGCCAGCAGCCCCCTTAGTGGTACGCAGTATTTT. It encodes CASSPLSGTQYF.

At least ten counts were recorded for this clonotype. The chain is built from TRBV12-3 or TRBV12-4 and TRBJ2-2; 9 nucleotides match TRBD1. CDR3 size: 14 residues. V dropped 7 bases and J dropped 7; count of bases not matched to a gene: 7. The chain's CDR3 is CASNIQGANGELFF. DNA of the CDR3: TGTGCCAGCAACATACAGGGGGCGAACGGGGAGCTGTTTTTT.

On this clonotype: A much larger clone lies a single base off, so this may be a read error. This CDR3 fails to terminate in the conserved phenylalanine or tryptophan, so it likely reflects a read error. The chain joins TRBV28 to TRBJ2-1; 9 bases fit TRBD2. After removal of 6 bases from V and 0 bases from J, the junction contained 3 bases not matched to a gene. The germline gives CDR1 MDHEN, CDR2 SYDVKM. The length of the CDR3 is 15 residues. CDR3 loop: CASRVAGASYNEQFY. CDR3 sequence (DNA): TGTGCCAGCAGGGTAGCGGGGGCCTCCTACAATGAGCAGTTCTAC.